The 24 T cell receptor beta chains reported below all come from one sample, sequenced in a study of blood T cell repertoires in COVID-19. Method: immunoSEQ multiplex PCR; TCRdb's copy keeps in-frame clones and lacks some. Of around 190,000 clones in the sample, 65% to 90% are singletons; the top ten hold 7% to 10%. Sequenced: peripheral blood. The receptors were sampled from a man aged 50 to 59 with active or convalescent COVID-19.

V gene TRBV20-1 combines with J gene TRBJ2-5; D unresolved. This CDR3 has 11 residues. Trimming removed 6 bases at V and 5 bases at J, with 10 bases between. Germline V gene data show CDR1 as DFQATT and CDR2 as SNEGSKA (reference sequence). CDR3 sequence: CSATPMETQYF. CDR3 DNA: TGCAGTGCAACACCGATGGAGACCCAGTACTTC.

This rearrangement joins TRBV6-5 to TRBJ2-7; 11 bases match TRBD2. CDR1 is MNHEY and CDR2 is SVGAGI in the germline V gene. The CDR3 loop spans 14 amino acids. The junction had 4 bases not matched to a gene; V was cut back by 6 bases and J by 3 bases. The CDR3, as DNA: TGTGCCAGCAGAACTAGCGGGGGAGTCTACGAGCAGTACTTC. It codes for CASRTSGGVYEQYF.

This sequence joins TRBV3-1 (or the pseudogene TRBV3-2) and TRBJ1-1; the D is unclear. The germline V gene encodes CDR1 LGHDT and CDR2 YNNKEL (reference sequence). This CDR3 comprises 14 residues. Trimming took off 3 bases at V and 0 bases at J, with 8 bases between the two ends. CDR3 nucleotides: TGTGCCAGCAGCCACAGGATGATGAACACTGAAGCTTTCTTT. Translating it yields CASSHRMMNTEAFF.

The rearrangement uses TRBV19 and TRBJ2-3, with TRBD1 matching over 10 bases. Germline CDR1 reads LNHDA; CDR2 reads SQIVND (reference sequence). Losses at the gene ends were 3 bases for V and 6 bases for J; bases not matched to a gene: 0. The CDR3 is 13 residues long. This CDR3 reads CASSMGQGDTQYF. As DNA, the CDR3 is TGTGCCAGTAGTATGGGACAGGGGGATACGCAGTATTTT.

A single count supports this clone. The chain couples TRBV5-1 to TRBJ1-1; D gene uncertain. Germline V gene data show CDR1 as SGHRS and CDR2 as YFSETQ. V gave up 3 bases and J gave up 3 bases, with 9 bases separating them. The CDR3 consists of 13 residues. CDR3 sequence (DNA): TGCGCCAGCAGCTCCGCCGGGGACACTGAAGCTTTCTTT. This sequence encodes CASSSAGDTEAFF.

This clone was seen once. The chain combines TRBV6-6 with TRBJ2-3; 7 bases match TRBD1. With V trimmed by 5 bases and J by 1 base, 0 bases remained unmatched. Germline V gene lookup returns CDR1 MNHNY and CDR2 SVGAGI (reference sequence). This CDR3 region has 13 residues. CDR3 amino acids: CASSGQGTDTQYF. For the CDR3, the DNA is TGTGCCAGCAGTGGACAGGGCACAGATACGCAGTATTTT.

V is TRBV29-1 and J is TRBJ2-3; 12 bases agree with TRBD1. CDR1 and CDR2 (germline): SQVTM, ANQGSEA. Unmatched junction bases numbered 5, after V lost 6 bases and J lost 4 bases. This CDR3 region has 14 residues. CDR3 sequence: CSVAGTGGADTQYF. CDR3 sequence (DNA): TGCAGCGTCGCAGGGACAGGGGGCGCAGATACGCAGTATTTT.

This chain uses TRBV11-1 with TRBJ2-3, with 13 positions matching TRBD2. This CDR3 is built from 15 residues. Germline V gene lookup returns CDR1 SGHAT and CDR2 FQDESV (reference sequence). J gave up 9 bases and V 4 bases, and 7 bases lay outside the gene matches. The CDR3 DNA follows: TGTGCCAGCAGCTCCGGGACTAGCGGGGAGGGGACGCAGTATTTT. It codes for CASSSGTSGEGTQYF.

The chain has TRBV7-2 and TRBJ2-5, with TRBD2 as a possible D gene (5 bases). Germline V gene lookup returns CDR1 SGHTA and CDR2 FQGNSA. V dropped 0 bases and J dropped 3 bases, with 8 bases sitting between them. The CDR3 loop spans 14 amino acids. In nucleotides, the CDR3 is TGTGCCAGCAGCTTAGCTGTGGGAGAAGAGACCCAGTACTTC. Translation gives CASSLAVGEETQYF. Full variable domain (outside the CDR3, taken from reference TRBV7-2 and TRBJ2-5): GAGVSQSPSNKVTEKGKDVELRCDPISGHTALYWYRQSLGQGLEFLIYFQGNSAPDKSGLPSDRFSAERTGGSVSTLTIQRTQQEDSAVYLCASSLAVGEETQYFGPGTRLLVL.

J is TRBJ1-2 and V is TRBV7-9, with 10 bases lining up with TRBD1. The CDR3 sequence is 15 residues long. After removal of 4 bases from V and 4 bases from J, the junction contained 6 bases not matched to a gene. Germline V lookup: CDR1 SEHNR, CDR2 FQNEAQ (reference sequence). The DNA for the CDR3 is TGTGCCAGCAGCTCCGGGACAGGGGTAATCTATGGCTACACCTTC. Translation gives CASSSGTGVIYGYTF.

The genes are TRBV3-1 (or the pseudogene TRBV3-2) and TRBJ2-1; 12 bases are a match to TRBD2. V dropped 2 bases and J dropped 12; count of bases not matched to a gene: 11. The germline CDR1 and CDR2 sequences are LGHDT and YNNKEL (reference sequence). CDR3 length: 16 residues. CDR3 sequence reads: CASSQPGLAGGVGQFF. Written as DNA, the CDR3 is TGTGCCAGCAGCCAACCAGGGCTAGCGGGAGGGGTCGGGCAGTTCTTC.

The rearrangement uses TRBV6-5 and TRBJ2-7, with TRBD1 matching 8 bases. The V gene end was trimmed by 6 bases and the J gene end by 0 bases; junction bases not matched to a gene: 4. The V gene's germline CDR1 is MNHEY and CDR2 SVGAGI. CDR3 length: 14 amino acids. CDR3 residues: CASSFRGPSYEQYF. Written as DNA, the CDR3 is TGTGCCAGCAGCTTCAGGGGGCCCTCCTACGAGCAGTACTTC.

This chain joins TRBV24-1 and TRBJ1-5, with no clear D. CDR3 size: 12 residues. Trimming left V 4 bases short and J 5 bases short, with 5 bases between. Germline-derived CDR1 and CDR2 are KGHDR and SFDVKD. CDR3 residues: CATSDPDQPQHF. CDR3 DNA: TGTGCCACCAGTGACCCTGATCAGCCCCAGCATTTT.

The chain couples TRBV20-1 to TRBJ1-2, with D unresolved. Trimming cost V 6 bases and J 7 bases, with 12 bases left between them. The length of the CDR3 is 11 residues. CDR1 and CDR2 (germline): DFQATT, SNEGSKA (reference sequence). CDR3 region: CSAGSMAGYTF. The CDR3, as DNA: TGCAGTGCAGGGAGTATGGCTGGCTACACCTTC.

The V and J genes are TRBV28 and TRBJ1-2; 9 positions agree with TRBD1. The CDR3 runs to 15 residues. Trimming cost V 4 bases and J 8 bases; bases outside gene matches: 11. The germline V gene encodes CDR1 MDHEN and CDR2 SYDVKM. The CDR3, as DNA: TGTGCCAGCAGTTCAAGCACAGGGGGCGCTTACGGCTACACCTTC. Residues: CASSSSTGGAYGYTF.

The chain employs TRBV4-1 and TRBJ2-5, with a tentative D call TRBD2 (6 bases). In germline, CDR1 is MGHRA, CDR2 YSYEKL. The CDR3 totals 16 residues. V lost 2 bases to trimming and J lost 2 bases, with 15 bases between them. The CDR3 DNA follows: TGCGCCAGCAGCCAATTAGGGAGGACCCCTCAAGAGACCCAGTACTTC. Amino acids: CASSQLGRTPQETQYF.

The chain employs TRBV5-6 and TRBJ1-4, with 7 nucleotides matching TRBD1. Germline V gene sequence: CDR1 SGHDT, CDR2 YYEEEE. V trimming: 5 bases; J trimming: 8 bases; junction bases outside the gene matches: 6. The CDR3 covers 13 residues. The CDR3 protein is CASRGQEGEKLFF. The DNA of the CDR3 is TGTGCCAGCAGAGGACAGGAGGGCGAAAAACTGTTTTTT.

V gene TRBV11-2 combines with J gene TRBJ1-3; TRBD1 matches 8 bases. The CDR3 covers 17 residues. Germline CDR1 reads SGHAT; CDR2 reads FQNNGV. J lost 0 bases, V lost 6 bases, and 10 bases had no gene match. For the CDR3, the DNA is TGTGCCAGCAGAGCCCCCTCAGGGGGCCCCTCTGGAAACACCATATATTTT. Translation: CASRAPSGGPSGNTIYF.

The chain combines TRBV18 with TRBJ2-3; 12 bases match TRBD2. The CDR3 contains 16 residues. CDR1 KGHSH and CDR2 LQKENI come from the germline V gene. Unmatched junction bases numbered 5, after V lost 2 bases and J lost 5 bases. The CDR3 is CASSPALAGGRDTQYF. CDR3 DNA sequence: TGTGCCAGCTCACCAGCCCTAGCGGGAGGGCGAGATACGCAGTATTTT.

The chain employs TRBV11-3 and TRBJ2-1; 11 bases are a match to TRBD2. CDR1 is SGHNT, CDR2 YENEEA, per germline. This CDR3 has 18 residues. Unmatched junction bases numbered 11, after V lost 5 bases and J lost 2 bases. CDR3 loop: CASSARPGLAEAYNEQFF. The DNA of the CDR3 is TGTGCCAGCAGCGCGCGCCCGGGACTAGCGGAAGCCTACAATGAGCAGTTCTTC.

The CDR3 DNA sequence: TGTGCCAGCAGCCCCCGGGGAGGGGGGGCGGAGACCCAGTACTTC. Its translation is CASSPRGGGAETQYF. The chain couples TRBV9 to TRBJ2-5, with a weak D call TRBD2 (7 bases). The length of the CDR3 is 15 residues. The V and J ends lost 4 bases and 5 bases respectively, with 18 bases between them. CDR1 SGDLS and CDR2 YYNGEE come from the germline V gene.

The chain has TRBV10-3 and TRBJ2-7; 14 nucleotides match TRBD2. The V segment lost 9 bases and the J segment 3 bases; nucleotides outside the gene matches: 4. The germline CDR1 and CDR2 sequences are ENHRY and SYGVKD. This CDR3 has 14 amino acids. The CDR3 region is CAISGTSGSYEQYF. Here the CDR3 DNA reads TGTGCCATATCCGGGACTAGCGGGAGCTACGAGCAGTACTTC.

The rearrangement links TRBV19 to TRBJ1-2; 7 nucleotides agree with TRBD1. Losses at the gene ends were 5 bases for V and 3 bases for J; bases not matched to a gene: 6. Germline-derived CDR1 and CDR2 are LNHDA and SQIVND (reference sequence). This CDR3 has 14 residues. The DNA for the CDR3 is TGTGCCAGTAGTGGCGGGACAGCCTACTATGGCTACACCTTC. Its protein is CASSGGTAYYGYTF.

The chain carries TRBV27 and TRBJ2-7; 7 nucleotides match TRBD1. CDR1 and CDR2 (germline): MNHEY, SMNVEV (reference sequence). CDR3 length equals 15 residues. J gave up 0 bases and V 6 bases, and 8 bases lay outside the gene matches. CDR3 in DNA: TGTGCCAGCAGCCGAGCTGACAGGGCCTCCTACGAGCAGTACTTC. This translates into CASSRADRASYEQYF.